What follows is one T cell receptor (beta chain) and its context. As processed by the authors: The assay estimated nucleated cells by amplifying reference gene primers. The protocol was immunoSEQ multiplex PCR, while the TCRdb copy is restricted to in-frame clones and leaves out a portion. V, J and clone size are taken as reported in that table, and D and trimming were inferred from the DNA itself. Here the sample spans under 150,000 clones, around 86% being singletons. These data come from a study of blood T cell repertoires in COVID-19. Study background: The origin of the acute and convalescent COVID-19 samples was the United States, Italy and Spain. From T cells, B-cell-depleted T cells, or PBMCs came the material, which was cDNA or gDNA.

CDR3 size: 15 residues. The V end lost 4 bases, the J end lost 3 bases, and 16 bases lay between the germline ends. The germline gives CDR1 SGHKS, CDR2 YYEKEE (reference sequence). The sample taken for sequencing was peripheral blood. The V call is TRBV5-5, the J call TRBJ1-2; the D gene is possibly TRBD1 (5 bases). This receptor was identified in a woman aged 45-60 years who had recovered from COVID-19. The CDR3 sequence: CASSPDPKGDYGYTF. CDR3 DNA: TGTGCCAGCAGCCCCGATCCGAAAGGGGACTATGGCTACACCTTC.